This passage covers 17 T cell receptor beta chains from one sample sequenced in a study of beta chain features in type 1 diabetes. Expressed TCRB transcripts were sequenced because the entire RNA isolate underwent reverse transcription. Sequencing was performed with immunoSEQ multiplex PCR; in TCRdb, only in-frame clones are kept and a portion is missing. The sample yields more than 110,000 clones, around 7% seen once. The sample was central memory CD4+ T cells from blood. These receptor sequences come from a woman in her twenties or thirties in good health.

The chain has TRBV10-3 and TRBJ1-2, with D perhaps matching TRBD1 (5 bases). The V gene lost 6 bases and the J gene lost 4 bases, with 12 bases spanning the gap. Germline values: CDR1 ENHRY, CDR2 SYGVKD. The CDR3 totals 13 residues. The CDR3 DNA reads TGTGCCATCAGCCCTGACAGCAGCTATGGCTACACCTTC. Its protein is CAISPDSSYGYTF.

The chain combines TRBV7-2 with TRBJ2-1; TRBD2 might be the D (6 bases). Trimming stripped 0 bases from V and 4 bases from J, with 16 bases between. The germline V gene encodes CDR1 SGHTA and CDR2 FQGNSA. CDR3 length equals 17 residues. The DNA of the CDR3 is TGTGCCAGCAGCTTAGCCTTCGAACTAGCAAGTTACAATGAGCAGTTCTTC. As protein: CASSLAFELASYNEQFF. Using reference TRBV7-2 and TRBJ2-1 for the parts outside the CDR3, the full variable domain is GAGVSQSPSNKVTEKGKDVELRCDPISGHTALYWYRQSLGQGLEFLIYFQGNSAPDKSGLPSDRFSAERTGGSVSTLTIQRTQQEDSAVYLCASSLAFELASYNEQFFGPGTRLTVL.

This clone was recorded a few times. This chain joins TRBV7-3 and TRBJ2-7, with 7 bases identical to TRBD2. Germline V gene data show CDR1 as SGHTA and CDR2 as FQGTGA. The CDR3 totals 16 residues. With 2 bases clipped from V and 4 bases from J, the junction kept 11 bases outside the gene matches. Here the CDR3 reads CASSLYPGGGRYEQYF. The DNA for the CDR3 is TGTGCCAGCAGCTTATACCCCGGCGGGGGTCGGTACGAGCAGTACTTC.

The V gene is TRBV2, the J gene TRBJ2-7, with no clear D. Trimming stripped 5 bases from V and 0 bases from J, with 11 bases between. This CDR3 contains 14 residues. Germline V gene data show CDR1 as SNHLY and CDR2 as FYNNEI. CDR3: CASSLFLSSYEQYF. The CDR3 nucleotides are TGTGCCAGCAGTTTATTCCTCAGCTCCTACGAGCAGTACTTC.

This sequence joins TRBV19 and TRBJ2-7; D perhaps matches TRBD2 (5 bases). In germline, CDR1 is LNHDA, CDR2 SQIVND (reference sequence). This CDR3 has 14 amino acids. The V end lost 6 bases, the J end lost 4 bases, and 16 bases lay between the germline ends. CDR3 protein: CASSSSWTGYEQYF. The CDR3 DNA follows: TGTGCCAGTAGCTCTAGCTGGACTGGGTACGAGCAGTACTTC. Looking up the rest from reference TRBV19 and TRBJ2-7 gives the full variable domain: DGGITQSPKYLFRKEGQNVTLSCEQNLNHDAMYWYRQDPGQGLRLIYYSQIVNDFQKGDIAEGYSVSREKKESFPLTVTSAQKNPTAFYLCASSSSWTGYEQYFGPGTRLTVT.

The chain combines TRBV9 with TRBJ2-3, with a tentative D call TRBD1 (7 bases). Trimming took 7 bases from V and 4 from J, leaving 16 bases between them. Germline V gene data show CDR1 as SGDLS and CDR2 as YYNGEE. This CDR3 region has 14 residues. Here the CDR3 DNA reads TGTGCCAGCGGAGGGGGCTCGAGGGCAGATACGCAGTATTTT. Encoded protein: CASGGGSRADTQYF.

The chain is built from TRBV10-2 and TRBJ1-5, with 12 bases matching TRBD1. V lost 5 bases, J lost 2 bases, and 13 bases stayed unmatched. There are 19 residues in the CDR3. CDR1 and CDR2 (germline): WSHSY, SAAADI. DNA of the CDR3: TGCGCCAGCAGTCCACCCGGGACAGGGGGCGATGGAGGCAATCAGCCCCAGCATTTT. Its translation is CASSPPGTGGDGGNQPQHF.

The V gene is TRBV14, the J gene TRBJ1-5; D unclear. V dropped 1 base and J dropped 2 bases, with 6 bases sitting between them. CDR1 is SGHDN, CDR2 FVKESK, per germline. This CDR3 comprises 14 residues. This CDR3 is CASSQGSGNQPQHF. CDR3 DNA: TGTGCCAGCAGCCAAGGCAGCGGCAATCAGCCCCAGCATTTT. Combining the CDR3 with reference TRBV14 and TRBJ1-5 gives the whole variable domain EAGVTQFPSHSVIEKGQTVTLRCDPISGHDNLYWYRRVMGKEIKFLLHFVKESKQDESGMPNNRFLAERTGGTYSTLKVQPAELEDSGVYFCASSQGSGNQPQHFGDGTRLSIL.

This clone was seen a handful of times. The chain couples TRBV5-1 to TRBJ2-3, with D maybe TRBD2 (6 bases). Germline loops: CDR1 SGHRS, CDR2 YFSETQ. The ends were cut back, 4 bases at V and 6 bases at J, with 12 bases in the middle. The CDR3 extends over 13 amino acids. CDR3 DNA: TGCGCCAGCAGCGCGGGACCCGGGGATACGCAGTATTTT. It yields the protein CASSAGPGDTQYF.

This clone has more than one count but fewer than ten. The chain links TRBV28 to TRBJ2-3; unclear D gene. Looked up from germline, CDR1 is MDHEN and CDR2 is SYDVKM. The CDR3 length is 16 residues. Deletions cut 5 bases from V and 0 bases from J, with 15 bases between. CDR3 sequence reads: CASSPLTTTSTDTQYF. The CDR3 DNA follows: TGTGCCAGCAGTCCCTTAACTACCACTAGCACAGATACGCAGTATTTT.

This clone has only a few counts. The rearrangement joins TRBV4-2 to TRBJ2-1; D is perhaps TRBD2 (5 bases). CDR1 and CDR2 (germline): LGHNA, YNFKEQ. V dropped 6 bases and J dropped 5 bases, with 17 bases sitting between them. The CDR3 is made up of 15 amino acids. CDR3 nucleotides: TGTGCCAGCAGTACTTCAGCGGTACTAAACAATGAGCAGTTCTTC. Encoded protein: CASSTSAVLNNEQFF.

This clone was counted only a few times. The genes are TRBV2 and TRBJ2-1; 13 bases align to TRBD2. J was trimmed by 7 bases and V by 3 bases; bases with no gene match: 0. The CDR3 loop spans 14 amino acids. The germline CDR1 and CDR2 sequences are SNHLY and FYNNEI. The CDR3: CASSETSGRNEQFF. Written as DNA, the CDR3 is TGTGCCAGCAGTGAGACTAGCGGGAGGAATGAGCAGTTCTTC. The entire variable domain, with the rest obtained from reference TRBV2 and TRBJ2-1, is as follows: EPEVTQTPSHQVTQMGQEVILRCVPISNHLYFYWYRQILGQKVEFLVSFYNNEISEKSEIFDDQFSVERPDGSNFTLKIRSTKLEDSAMYFCASSETSGRNEQFFGPGTRLTVL.

The chain links TRBV2 to TRBJ2-1; the match to TRBD2 covers 12 bases. CDR1 is SNHLY and CDR2 is FYNNEI in the germline V gene. This CDR3 has 14 amino acids. Trimming cost V 6 bases and J 10 bases; bases outside gene matches: 7. DNA for the CDR3: TGTGCCAGCAGGGCCGGGACTAGCGGGCGGGAGCAGTTCTTC. This sequence encodes CASRAGTSGREQFF. Based on the CDR3 plus reference TRBV2 and TRBJ2-1, the full variable domain is EPEVTQTPSHQVTQMGQEVILRCVPISNHLYFYWYRQILGQKVEFLVSFYNNEISEKSEIFDDQFSVERPDGSNFTLKIRSTKLEDSAMYFCASRAGTSGREQFFGPGTRLTVL.

Ten or more counts support this clone. The chain recombines TRBV2 with TRBJ2-7; D unresolved. The V gene's germline CDR1 is SNHLY and CDR2 FYNNEI. The CDR3 consists of 12 residues. V was clipped by 7 bases and J by 6 bases, with 13 bases between them. CDR3 in DNA: TGTGCCAGCATCGAAACCAGCGCCGAGCAGTACTTC. Its protein product is CASIETSAEQYF.

This clone was found many times. The junction does not match germline at one end; this may be a read error. This sequence joins TRBV14 and TRBJ2-3; 9 nucleotides align to TRBD2. The CDR3 is 12 residues long. The germline V gene has CDR1 SGHDN and CDR2 FVKESK. In DNA, the CDR3 is TGTGCCAGCAGCCAAGTCGGGACTAGCCGAAATTTT. Encoded protein: CASSQVGTSRNF.

The CDR3 bases are TGTGCCAGCAGCTTACAAGGGGCTAATGGCTACACCTTC. It specifies CASSLQGANGYTF. The rearrangement links TRBV7-2 to TRBJ1-2; D perhaps matches TRBD1 (5 bases). The germline gives CDR1 SGHTA, CDR2 FQGNSA. V gave up 2 bases and J gave up 6 bases, with 10 bases separating them. This CDR3 comprises 13 residues.

This clone was seen more than once but under ten times. This rearrangement joins TRBV29-1 to TRBJ1-1; D is possibly TRBD1 (6 bases). The germline gives CDR1 SQVTM, CDR2 ANQGSEA. The V gene lost 5 bases and the J gene lost 1 base, with 11 bases spanning the gap. The CDR3 sequence is 13 residues long. The CDR3 spells CSVSDSANTEAFF. The CDR3 DNA sequence: TGCAGCGTTTCGGACAGCGCGAACACTGAAGCTTTCTTT.